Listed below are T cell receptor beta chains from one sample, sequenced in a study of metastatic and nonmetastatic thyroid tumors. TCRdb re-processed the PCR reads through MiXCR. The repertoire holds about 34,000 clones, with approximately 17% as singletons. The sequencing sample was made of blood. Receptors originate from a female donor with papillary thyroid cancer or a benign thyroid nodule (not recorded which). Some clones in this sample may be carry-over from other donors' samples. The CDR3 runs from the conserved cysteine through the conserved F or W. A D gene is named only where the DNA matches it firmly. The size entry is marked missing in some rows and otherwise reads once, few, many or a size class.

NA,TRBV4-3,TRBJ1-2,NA,CASSQANRAGYTF,TGCGCCAGCAGCCAGGCCAACAGAGCCGGCTACACCTTC
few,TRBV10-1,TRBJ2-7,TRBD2,CASSSGSEVNEQYF,TGCGCCAGCAGTAGCGGGAGCGAGGTCAACGAGCAGTACTTC
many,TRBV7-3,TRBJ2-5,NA,CASSPSVGAGETQYF,TGTGCCAGCAGCCCCTCCGTGGGGGCTGGGGAGACCCAGTACTTC
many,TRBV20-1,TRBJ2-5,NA,CSARDELAVMETQYF,TGCAGTGCTAGAGATGAGCTAGCAGTGATGGAGACCCAGTACTTC
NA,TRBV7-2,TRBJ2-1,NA,CASSLGGYVEQFF,TGTGCCAGCAGCTTAGGGGGTTACGTTGAGCAGTTCTTC
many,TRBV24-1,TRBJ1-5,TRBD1,CATSDLRTGRYQPQHF,TGTGCCACCAGTGATTTGAGGACAGGGCGGTATCAGCCCCAGCATTTT
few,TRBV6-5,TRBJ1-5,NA,CASSYPRSTNQPQHF,TGTGCCAGCAGTTACCCGAGGTCTACCAATCAGCCCCAGCATTTT
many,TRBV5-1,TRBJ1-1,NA,CASSLVPFLNTEAFF,TGCGCCAGCAGCTTGGTGCCCTTCTTGAACACTGAAGCTTTCTTT
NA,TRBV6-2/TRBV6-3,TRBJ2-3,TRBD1,CASIFGQGADPIDTQYF,TGTGCCAGCATTTTCGGACAGGGGGCGGACCCCATAGATACGCAGTATTTT
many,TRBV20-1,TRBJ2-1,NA,CSANLRGFEPLTNEQFF,TGCAGTGCTAATTTGAGGGGATTCGAACCATTAACCAATGAGCAGTTCTTC
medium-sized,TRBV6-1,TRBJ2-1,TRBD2,CASSEVLLTSAQYNEQFF,TGTGCCAGCAGTGAAGTCCTTCTGACTAGCGCGCAGTACAATGAGCAGTTCTTC
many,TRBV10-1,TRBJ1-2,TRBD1,CASSKTGGFAYGYTF,TGCGCCAGCAGTAAGACAGGGGGCTTTGCCTATGGCTACACCTTC
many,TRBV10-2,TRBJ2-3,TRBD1,CASRPDRGKTDTQYF,TGCGCCAGCAGACCGGACAGGGGGAAGACAGATACGCAGTATTTT
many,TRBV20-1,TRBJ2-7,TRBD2,CSARTETSGKYEQYF,TGCAGTGCTAGAACTGAGACTAGCGGAAAATACGAGCAGTACTTC
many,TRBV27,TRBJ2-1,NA,CASSRGGNSYNEQFF,TGTGCCAGCAGTCGAGGGGGGAACTCCTACAATGAGCAGTTCTTC
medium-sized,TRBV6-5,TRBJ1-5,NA,CASSYTTGTDQPQHF,TGTGCCAGCAGTTACACCACAGGGACCGATCAGCCCCAGCATTTT
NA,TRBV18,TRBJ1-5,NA,CASSRGLRGGQPQHF,TGTGCCAGCTCACGGGGCCTCCGGGGCGGGCAGCCCCAGCATTTT
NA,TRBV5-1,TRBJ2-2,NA,CASRPWLGGGELFF,TGCGCCAGCAGACCTTGGCTAGGAGGCGGGGAGCTGTTTTTT
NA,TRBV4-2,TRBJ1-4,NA,CASSQDRYKGEKLFF,TGTGCCAGCAGCCAAGATCGATATAAGGGGGAAAAACTGTTTTTT
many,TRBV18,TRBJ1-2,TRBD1,CASSRDRTGGTYGYTF,TGTGCCAGCTCACGCGATCGGACAGGGGGTACCTATGGCTACACCTTC
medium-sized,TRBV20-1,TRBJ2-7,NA,CSARDGRGDEQYF,TGCAGTGCTAGAGATGGGAGAGGGGACGAGCAGTACTTC
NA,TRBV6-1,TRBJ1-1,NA,CASSGRTLGGTGAFF,TGTGCCAGCAGTGGACGGACTCTGGGGGGGACTGGAGCTTTCTTT
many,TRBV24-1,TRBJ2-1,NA,CATSEASTDEQFF,TGTGCCACCAGTGAAGCTAGTACAGATGAGCAGTTCTTC
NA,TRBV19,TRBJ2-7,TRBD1,CASSMGTGVYEQYF,TGTGCCAGTAGTATGGGGACAGGGGTCTACGAGCAGTACTTC
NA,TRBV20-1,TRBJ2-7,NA,CSARGEKYEQYF,TGCAGTGCTCGCGGGGAAAAATACGAGCAGTACTTC
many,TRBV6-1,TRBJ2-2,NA,CASRQGPGELFF,TGTGCCAGCAGACAGGGTCCCGGGGAGCTGTTTTTT
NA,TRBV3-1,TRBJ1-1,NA,CASSHQGRWEAFF,TGTGCCAGCAGCCACCAGGGCAGGTGGGAAGCTTTCTTT
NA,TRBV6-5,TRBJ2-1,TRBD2,CASKSPRRLAGDNEQFF,TGTGCCAGCAAGTCCCCCCGGAGACTAGCGGGGGACAATGAGCAGTTCTTC
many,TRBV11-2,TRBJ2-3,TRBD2,CASSRLAGVDTQYF,TGTGCCAGCAGCAGACTAGCGGGAGTAGATACGCAGTATTTT
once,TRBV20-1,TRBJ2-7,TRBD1,CSAHKTGGYEQYF,TGCAGTGCTCATAAGACAGGGGGGTACGAGCAGTACTTC
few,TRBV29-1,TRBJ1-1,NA,CSVASGESTEAFF,TGCAGCGTTGCGTCAGGGGAGTCCACTGAAGCTTTCTTT
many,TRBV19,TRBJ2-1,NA,CASSTGRLRDEQFF,TGTGCCAGTAGTACCGGACGCCTGAGGGATGAGCAGTTCTTC
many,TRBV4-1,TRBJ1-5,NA,CASSQVTESGTRNQPQHF,TGCGCCAGCAGCCAAGTCACCGAGAGCGGGACCAGAAATCAGCCCCAGCATTTT
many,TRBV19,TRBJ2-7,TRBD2,CASSINAAGGSYEQYF,TGTGCCAGTAGTATAAATGCAGCGGGAGGTTCGTACGAGCAGTACTTC
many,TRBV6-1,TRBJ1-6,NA,CASRDMISSPLHF,TGTGCCAGCAGGGACATGATTTCGTCACCCCTCCACTTT
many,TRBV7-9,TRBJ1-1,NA,CASSTQGGTEAFF,TGTGCCAGCAGCACACAGGGTGGCACTGAAGCTTTCTTT
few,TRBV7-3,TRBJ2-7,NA,CASSLHEQYF,TGTGCCAGCAGCTTACACGAGCAGTACTTC
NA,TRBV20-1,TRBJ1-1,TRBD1,CSAGTGALEAFF,TGCAGTGCGGGAACAGGGGCCCTCGAAGCTTTCTTT
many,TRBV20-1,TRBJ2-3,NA,CSASGGRTDTQYF,TGCAGTGCTAGCGGGGGACGCACAGATACGCAGTATTTT
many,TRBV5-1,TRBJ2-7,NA,CASSLGGSSYEQYF,TGCGCCAGCAGCTTGGGGGGGAGCTCCTACGAGCAGTACTTC
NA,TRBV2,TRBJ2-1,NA,CAGIAYNEQFF,TGTGCCGGCATTGCCTACAATGAGCAGTTCTTC
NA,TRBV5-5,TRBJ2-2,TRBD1,CASSLQGARETVELFF,TGTGCCAGCAGCTTGCAGGGGGCTCGGGAGACCGTGGAGCTGTTTTTT
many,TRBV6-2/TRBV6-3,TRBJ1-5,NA,CASSLYTSANQPQHF,TGTGCCAGCAGCTTATATACGTCAGCAAATCAGCCCCAGCATTTT
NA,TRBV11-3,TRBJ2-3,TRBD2,CASSLGLAGADTQYF,TGTGCCAGCAGCTTAGGCCTAGCGGGAGCAGATACGCAGTATTTT
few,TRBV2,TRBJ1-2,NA,CASRPGTGYTF,TGTGCCAGCAGGCCAGGGACTGGCTACACCTTC
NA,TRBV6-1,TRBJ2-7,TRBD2,CASRVAGTSYEQYF,TGTGCCAGCAGGGTAGCGGGTACGTCCTACGAGCAGTACTTC
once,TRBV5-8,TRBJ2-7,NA,CASRLLLQGPQYF,TGTGCCAGCAGGCTTTTGTTACAGGGACCGCAGTACTTC